The source of this T cell receptor (beta chain) is a study of identical twins. MiXCR, run by TCRdb on the 5' RACE reads, gives a single entry per CDR3 protein. The repertoire holds around 690,000 distinct CDR3 sequences, with around 21% as singletons. Healthy Caucasians supplied all donations. There are a few counts of this clonotype. Its antigen remains unknown. The length of the CDR3 is 17 residues. Trimming removed 5 bases at V and 11 bases at J, with 28 bases between. Germline V CDR1 and CDR2: SEHNR, FQNEAQ (reference sequence). General study results and limits: Memory repertoires lacked the insertion deficit that abundant cord blood beta clonotypes showed. Zero-insertion analyses might be partly confounded by invariant T cells like MAIT and iNKT.

The data also belong to a second study, concerning T cells expressing NK-cell markers. This second study says: In more than 5 donors, dominant CD3+CD56+NKG2C+ clonotypes ranked among the top 10 CD8+ clonotypes.

Sequenced input: PBMCs. The chain uses TRBV7-9 and TRBJ2-1, with D perhaps TRBD1 (7 bases). The receptor was derived from a woman between 18 and 30 years old in good health. DNA of the CDR3: TGTGCCAGCAGCACAGGGGACGAGTCGGGAGCCTCCGGTCAGCAGTTCTTC. It codes for CASSTGDESGASGQQFF.